The TCR beta chain described here comes from a study of cytomegalovirus exposure and HLA in healthy donors. Study-level points and caveats: Cytomegalovirus association was listed for 170 or so TCR beta chains. Analyzed later, most CMV-associated TCR beta chains appeared HLA-restricted. Later work associated fewer than 20,000 TCR beta sequences with HLA alleles at 0.05 false discovery rate.

Vbeta (60) and Jbeta (13) primers were used in the PCR. Clones were read by immunoSEQ multiplex PCR, and TCRdb kept only the in-frame ones, dropping some. The data show approximately 240,000 clones, about four fifths seen once. Germline-derived CDR1 and CDR2 are SNHLY and FYNNEI. J was trimmed by 3 bases and V by 5 bases; bases with no gene match: 1. The CDR3 has 12 amino acids. On this clone: Its antigen is not identified.

This clonotype originated in a woman in her thirties or forties in good health and CMV-seropositive. Specimen: PBMCs. The chain carries TRBV2 and TRBJ2-7; 7 nucleotides line up with TRBD1. CDR3 loop: CASSTGVYEQYF. The CDR3 DNA reads as TGTGCCAGCAGTACAGGGGTCTACGAGCAGTACTTC.